A selection of T cell receptor beta chains follows, all from one sample in a study of blood T cell repertoires in COVID-19. Here immunoSEQ multiplex PCR was the method, and the copy in TCRdb shows in-frame clones only, minus some. Counted here are about 88,000 clones, approximately 87% occurring once; the ten biggest clones make up approximately 15%. What was sequenced was peripheral blood. The receptors shown here come from a woman in her 70s with acute or convalescent COVID-19. Each CDR3 is given with its conserved first and last residue.

TRBV9	17	TRBJ1-3	CASSVGSDRVKGNTIYF
TRBV5-1	14	TRBJ1-5	CASSWTQGGQPQHF
TRBV3-1/TRBV3-2	16	TRBJ2-1	CASSGGLAGGYNEQFF
TRBV4-1	15	TRBJ2-2	CASSRAGGPAGELFF
TRBV5-1	15	TRBJ1-4	CASSFQGDINEKLFF
TRBV12-2	16	TRBJ2-5	CASRLRSREEVETQYF
TRBV27	14	TRBJ1-5	CASSITGGLQPQHF
TRBV10-1	17	TRBJ2-3	CASSESLTSVGSDTQYF
TRBV4-3	15	TRBJ2-3	CASRGLAGTTDTQYF
TRBV12-5	16	TRBJ2-1	CASGLVLGGAYNEQFF
TRBV2	17	TRBJ2-1	CASSVNLTSGGHNEQFF
TRBV28	10	TRBJ2-5	CASSRETQYF
TRBV12-3/TRBV12-4	13	TRBJ2-3	CASSGHTTDTQYF
TRBV12-3/TRBV12-4	12	TRBJ2-1	CASSLRENEQFF
TRBV19	14	TRBJ1-2	CASSELTGTYGYTF
TRBV7-8	15	TRBJ2-5	CASSPGGRVQETQYF
TRBV6-5	16	TRBJ2-2	CASSYSIGANTGELFF
TRBV5-1	14	TRBJ1-1	CASNLTDSHTEAFF
TRBV5-1	16	TRBJ1-2	CASSTGQGGPLLDYTF
TRBV2	15	TRBJ2-1	CASIKSGRSYNEQFF
TRBV12-3/TRBV12-4	13	TRBJ2-2	CAGYRGNTGELFF
TRBV7-9	15	TRBJ2-5	CASTSGTGGRETQYF
TRBV6-5	15	TRBJ1-5	CASFSNRAQNQPQHF
TRBV14	14	TRBJ1-1	CASSQEPRNTEAFF
TRBV19	17	TRBJ1-1	CASSPTSPIPMNTEAFF
TRBV27	14	TRBJ1-2	CASGQGVGSYGYTF
TRBV6-5	14	TRBJ2-2	CASSYTGVGGELFF
TRBV5-4	15	TRBJ1-6	CASSLGTAYNSPLHF
TRBV3-1/TRBV3-2	17	TRBJ1-2	CASSHSVGAGLAYGYTF
TRBV27	14	TRBJ1-6	CASRSGGVNSPLHF
TRBV9	14	TRBJ1-5	CASSVGTGGQPQHF
TRBV5-5	16	TRBJ1-4	CASSLGPGTANEKLFF